A single sample gave rise to the 31 T cell receptor beta chains below, sequenced in a study of blood T cells in healthy people across ages (dated by TCRdb to between 2014 and 2017). Preparation of the library involved 5' RACE. Instrument on record: Illumina HiSeq 2500. A second PCR of roughly 7 to 12 cycles was run with a J-beta primer mix and a sample-barcoded 5' primer. The public reads were reprocessed in TCRdb via fastp at Q25 and MiXCR, keeping in-frame beta chains. Rows with a matching CDR3 protein are joined into one entry that keeps the most common DNA and genes. This sample gives roughly 790,000 distinct CDR3 sequences in total; around 40% of them show up just once. The ten largest clones capture under 25% of the sample. Specimen: blood. The receptors were gathered from a woman aged 55 to 70 in good health.

In its sample, this clonotype was seen many times. The chain employs TRBV5-6 and TRBJ2-1; no clear D. This CDR3 spans 15 amino acids. V was shortened by 3 bases and J by 2 bases, with 12 bases between the two germline ends. The germline CDR1 and CDR2 sequences are SGHDT and YYEEEE. CDR3 in amino acids: CASSSYTGTYNEQFF. DNA for the CDR3: TGTGCCAGCAGCTCATACACTGGGACCTACAATGAGCAGTTCTTC.

This chain joins TRBV7-6 and TRBJ1-2; TRBD1 agrees at 11 bases. The germline gives CDR1 SGHVS, CDR2 FNYEAQ. V was pared by 1 base and J by 6 bases, with 1 base of the junction left unmatched. This CDR3 is 14 amino acids long. The CDR3 DNA reads as TGTGCCAGCAGCTTAGGGACAGGGGGCGATGGCTACACCTTC. It translates to CASSLGTGGDGYTF.

The rearrangement uses TRBV9 and TRBJ2-2, with 9 bases that match TRBD2. CDR3 length: 15 amino acids. V dropped 2 bases and J dropped 3; count of bases not matched to a gene: 2. Germline V lookup: CDR1 SGDLS, CDR2 YYNGEE. CDR3 in DNA: TGTGCCAGCAGCGTGGCGGGAGGGGACACCGGGGAGCTGTTTTTT. Its protein is CASSVAGGDTGELFF. The whole variable domain, remainder taken from reference TRBV9 and TRBJ2-2, is DSGVTQTPKHLITATGQRVTLRCSPRSGDLSVYWYQQSLDQGLQFLIQYYNGEERAKGNILERFSAQQFPDLHSELNLSSLELGDSALYFCASSVAGGDTGELFFGEGSRLTVL.

This clonotype was detected many times. V is TRBV7-2 and J is TRBJ2-5; D perhaps matches TRBD2 (6 bases). CDR3 length: 14 amino acids. V lost 1 base to trimming and J lost 4 bases, with 10 bases between them. Germline-derived CDR1 and CDR2 are SGHTA and FQGNSA. CDR3 amino acids: CASSLVGGAETQYF. DNA of the CDR3: TGTGCCAGCAGCTTAGTAGGCGGGGCAGAGACCCAGTACTTC.

In this sample, this clonotype turned up a few times. The chain has TRBV6-5 and TRBJ2-5; tentative D call: TRBD2 (6 bases). This CDR3 is 16 amino acids long. Germline-derived CDR1 and CDR2 are MNHEY and SVGAGI. Deletions cut 4 bases from V and 2 bases from J, with 17 bases between. The CDR3 sequence: CASSSAQRVLQETQYF. DNA for the CDR3: TGTGCCAGCAGTTCTGCCCAGCGGGTCCTTCAAGAGACCCAGTACTTC.

V usage is TRBV12-3 or TRBV12-4 and J usage is TRBJ1-2; unclear D gene. The germline V and J ends were trimmed by 1 base and 4 bases, with 10 bases remaining between them. CDR3 size: 14 residues. This chain's CDR3 is CASSLGVAAYGYTF. DNA of the CDR3: TGTGCCAGCAGTTTAGGGGTAGCGGCCTATGGCTACACCTTC.

The V and J genes are TRBV24-1 and TRBJ2-7; the D gene could be TRBD1 or TRBD2 (5 bases each). Germline CDR1 and CDR2: KGHDR and SFDVKD. The CDR3 length is 16 residues. The germline V and J ends were trimmed by 2 bases and 7 bases, with 20 bases remaining between them. DNA of the CDR3: TGTGCCACCAGTGATTCTCGGGGCCCCAAAGACAATGAGCAGTACTTC. Encoded protein: CATSDSRGPKDNEQYF.

The chain is built from TRBV12-3 or TRBV12-4 and TRBJ2-1; D assignment may be TRBD1 or TRBD2 (6 bases each). V was trimmed by 0 bases and J by 15 bases, leaving 12 bases between them. There are 12 residues in the CDR3. For the CDR3, the DNA is TGTGCCAGCAGTTTAGCGGACGGGGGCCCGTTCTTC. It translates to CASSLADGGPFF.

This chain uses TRBV5-1 with TRBJ2-5; D is undetermined. Trimming removed 1 base from V and 11 bases from J, with 15 bases in between. The V gene's germline CDR1 is SGHRS and CDR2 YFSETQ. The length of the CDR3 is 13 residues. The DNA of the CDR3 is TGCGCCAGCAGCTTGTACGGGCCTAATGAGCAGTACTTC. This sequence encodes CASSLYGPNEQYF. The variable domain in full, completed from reference TRBV5-1 and TRBJ2-5, reads KAGVTQTPRYLIKTRGQQVTLSCSPISGHRSVSWYQQTPGQGLQFLFEYFSETQRNKGNFPGRFSGRQFSNSRSEMNVSTLELGDSALYLCASSLYGPNEQYFGPGTRLLVL.

This chain connects TRBV12-3 or TRBV12-4 to TRBJ2-7, with D unclear. V shed 3 bases and J shed 5 bases, with 8 bases lying between them. The CDR3 covers 12 residues. The DNA of the CDR3 is TGTGCCAGCAGTTTTGCCCCGCACGAGCAGTACTTC. Its translation: CASSFAPHEQYF.

The gene calls are TRBV18 and TRBJ1-5; perhaps TRBD1 as D (6 bases). The CDR3 covers 15 residues. Deletions cut 5 bases from V and 2 bases from J, with 13 bases between. Germline V gives CDR1 KGHSH, CDR2 LQKENI. This CDR3 is CASSATGVGNQPQHF. CDR3 coding DNA: TGTGCCAGCTCAGCGACAGGAGTGGGCAATCAGCCCCAGCATTTT.

Regarding this clonotype: One base away lies a much larger clone, so this may be a sequencing read error. The V gene is TRBV27, the J gene TRBJ2-7, with 8 positions matching TRBD1. CDR3 length: 12 residues. Germline CDR1 MNHEY, CDR2 SMNVEV (reference sequence). The CDR3 spells CVSKDRVSEQYF. CDR3 sequence (DNA): TGTGTCAGCAAGGACAGGGTGTCCGAGCAGTACTTC.

This chain joins TRBV7-2 and TRBJ2-6; TRBD2 agrees at 11 bases. This CDR3 has 20 residues. Per the germline V gene, CDR1 is SGHTA and CDR2 is FQGNSA. J was trimmed by 0 bases and V by 6 bases; bases with no gene match: 13. CDR3 bases: TGTGCCAGCAGACCGACTAGCGGGGCTCTATTAGGCTCTGGGGCCAACGTCCTGACTTTC. This codes for CASRPTSGALLGSGANVLTF.

The genes are TRBV29-1 and TRBJ2-3, with unresolved D. Trimming took off 7 bases at V and 4 bases at J, with 12 bases between the two ends. Germline V lookup: CDR1 SQVTM, CDR2 ANQGSEA. The CDR3 has 12 amino acids. CDR3 bases: TGCAGCGCCGTAAGGGATCCAGATACGCAGTATTTT. This encodes CSAVRDPDTQYF.

There are a few counts of this clonotype. The V call is TRBV5-1, the J call TRBJ2-3; 10 bases are a match to TRBD2. The CDR3 is made up of 16 amino acids. Trimming at V came to 4 bases and at J to 3 bases, leaving 8 bases not matched to a gene. Germline V gene data show CDR1 as SGHRS and CDR2 as YFSETQ. CDR3: CASSPESGRATDTQYF. In DNA, the CDR3 is TGCGCCAGCAGCCCCGAGAGCGGGAGGGCTACAGATACGCAGTATTTT.

This clonotype was counted ten times or more. The genes are TRBV4-3 and TRBJ1-5; D call uncertain. V was pared by 0 bases and J by 3 bases, with 6 bases between. This CDR3 spans 14 amino acids. Germline lookup yields CDR1 LGHNA and CDR2 YSLEER. This CDR3 is CASSQDRSNQPQHF. As DNA, the CDR3 is TGCGCCAGCAGCCAAGACAGATCCAATCAGCCCCAGCATTTT.

A word on this clonotype: At one boundary the junction diverges from the germline segment, which might be a read error. The chain recombines TRBV25-1 with TRBJ1-3; perhaps TRBD1 as D (5 bases). This CDR3 spans 12 amino acids. Per the germline V gene, CDR1 is MGHDK and CDR2 is SYGVNS. CDR3 protein: CASSDQGSTIYF. In DNA, the CDR3 is TGTGCCAGCAGTGACCAGGGAAGCACCATATATTTT.

Comment on this clonotype: A much bigger clone sits one base away, suggesting this may be a read error. CDR3 loop: CASSKEGTSRDEQYF. CDR3 coding DNA: TGTGCCAGCAGCAAAGAAGGGACCTCTCGGGATGAGCAGTACTTC. J is TRBJ2-5 and V is TRBV21-1; TRBD2 is the table's D call and was not checked against the DNA. TRBV21-1 is a pseudogene locus. The CDR3 is 15 residues long.

The chain is built from TRBV6-2 or TRBV6-3 and TRBJ1-3; D is undetermined. Trimming shortened V by 2 bases and J by 4 bases, and 9 bases separated the two germline ends. CDR3 length: 14 amino acids. The germline CDR1 and CDR2 sequences are MNHEY and SVGEGT. The CDR3 spells CASSYAGSGNTIYF. CDR3 DNA sequence: TGTGCCAGCAGTTACGCGGGGAGCGGAAACACCATATATTTT.

The gene calls are TRBV20-1 and TRBJ2-7, with unresolved D. The CDR3 is made up of 11 amino acids. The V end lost 4 bases, the J end lost 0 bases, and 4 bases lay between the germline ends. Germline V gene sequence: CDR1 DFQATT, CDR2 SNEGSKA (reference sequence). The CDR3: CSAMDSYEQYF. Here the CDR3 DNA reads TGCAGTGCTATGGACTCCTACGAGCAGTACTTC.

The rearrangement joins TRBV20-1 to TRBJ2-5; D possibly corresponds to TRBD1 (6 bases). This CDR3 contains 16 residues. Germline V lookup: CDR1 DFQATT, CDR2 SNEGSKA (reference sequence). Trimming left V 3 bases short and J 5 bases short, with 22 bases between. The CDR3 DNA follows: TGCAGTGCTAGCGCCGTCGGCAGGGGATTCGGGGAGACCCAGTACTTC. Translating it yields CSASAVGRGFGETQYF.

This clonotype was observed many times. CDR3 DNA: TGTGCCAGCAGCCCCCGACCGGGAGATACGCAGTATTTT. Translation: CASSPRPGDTQYF. The chain employs TRBV7-9 and TRBJ2-3, with D uncertain. The germline V and J ends were trimmed by 5 bases and 5 bases, with 11 bases remaining between them. Germline V gene lookup returns CDR1 SEHNR and CDR2 FQNEAQ (reference sequence). This CDR3 has 13 amino acids.

This clonotype was recorded many times. This chain links TRBV7-2 with TRBJ2-1; TRBD2 matches 10 bases. There are 15 residues in the CDR3. Germline loops: CDR1 SGHTA, CDR2 FQGNSA. Unmatched junction bases numbered 5, after V lost 5 bases and J lost 4 bases. This chain's CDR3 is CASSPGLAEYNEQFF. The DNA of the CDR3 is TGTGCCAGCAGCCCCGGACTAGCGGAGTACAATGAGCAGTTCTTC.

The chain combines TRBV28 with TRBJ2-4, with D possibly being TRBD2 (5 bases). CDR1 MDHEN and CDR2 SYDVKM come from the germline V gene. This CDR3 spans 10 amino acids. The ends were cut back, 4 bases at V and 13 bases at J, with 8 bases in the middle. CDR3 coding DNA: TGTGCCAGCAGTTCCTGGGAGCAGTACTTC. Translation: CASSSWEQYF.

Only a few counts were recorded for this clonotype. The chain couples TRBV12-3 or TRBV12-4 to TRBJ1-1; TRBD1 agrees at 8 bases. The CDR3 has 14 amino acids. The ends lost 6 bases at V and 1 base at J; junction bases unmatched: 4. The CDR3 loop is CASSRQGSNTEAFF. The CDR3 nucleotides are TGTGCCAGCAGCCGACAGGGGTCGAACACTGAAGCTTTCTTT.

At least ten counts were recorded for this clonotype. This chain links TRBV12-3 or TRBV12-4 with TRBJ2-7; maybe TRBD1 (6 bases). The CDR3 spans 15 residues. V was trimmed by 3 bases and J by 0 bases, leaving 12 bases between them. CDR3 sequence reads: CASSFRGSLSYEQYF. The CDR3 nucleotides are TGTGCCAGCAGTTTTAGGGGGAGCCTCTCCTACGAGCAGTACTTC.

The chain joins TRBV7-3 to TRBJ1-2; D unclear. The V gene's germline CDR1 is SGHTA and CDR2 FQGTGA. The length of the CDR3 is 13 residues. Trimming stripped 5 bases from V and 8 bases from J, with 15 bases between. CDR3 DNA: TGTGCCAGCAGCCCGACTCAAAAGCAAGGCTACACCTTC. Translating it yields CASSPTQKQGYTF.

This clonotype was counted a few times. V is TRBV29-1 and J is TRBJ2-6; 7 nucleotides agree with TRBD1. The V gene's germline CDR1 is SQVTM and CDR2 ANQGSEA. V was pared by 3 bases and J by 0 bases, with 17 bases of the junction left unmatched. The CDR3 runs 20 residues. CDR3 residues: CSVDAPPGQAQSSGANVLTF. The CDR3 DNA follows: TGCAGCGTTGACGCTCCCCCCGGACAGGCCCAATCCTCTGGGGCCAACGTCCTGACTTTC.

The chain couples TRBV10-3 to TRBJ2-7, with no clear D. The V gene lost 6 bases and the J gene lost 2 bases, with 14 bases spanning the gap. Germline V gene lookup returns CDR1 ENHRY and CDR2 SYGVKD. The CDR3 sequence is 14 residues long. The DNA for the CDR3 is TGTGCCATCAGGGTAGGGTCGGAGACCTACGAGCAGTACTTC. It encodes CAIRVGSETYEQYF.

Points on this clonotype: A read error may explain this, as a much larger clone is one base away. It is likely a read error, because the conserved phenylalanine at the end of the CDR3 is missing. The chain carries TRBV14 and TRBJ2-3, with D uncertain. Germline CDR1 SGHDN, CDR2 FVKESK. The germline V and J ends were trimmed by 4 bases and 6 bases, with 11 bases remaining between them. The CDR3 runs 13 residues. The CDR3 region has the DNA TGTGCCAGCAGCCTTACAAACCGGGATACGCAGTATTCT. Translated: CASSLTNRDTQYS.

In DNA form, the CDR3 reads TGTGCCAGCAGCTTTTCGACTAGCGGCGGATACGAGCAGTACTTC. As protein: CASSFSTSGGYEQYF. V gene TRBV7-9 combines with J gene TRBJ2-7; 9 bases line up with TRBD2. This CDR3 is built from 15 residues. V lost 3 bases and J lost 4; bases outside the gene matches: 7. Looked up from germline, CDR1 is SEHNR and CDR2 is FQNEAQ (reference sequence).